The 13 T cell receptor beta chains below come from one sample, sequenced in a study of shared clonotypes between healthy human individuals. Sequencing used immunoSEQ multiplex PCR; TCRdb keeps in-frame clones, though not all of them. The data contain roughly 640,000 clones, approximately 97% of them singletons. Sequenced sample: naive CD4+ T cells sorted from blood. The subset denotes: CD45RA+ positively selected. These receptors all come from a woman under 40 in good health.

V usage is TRBV5-6 and J usage is TRBJ2-3; TRBD2 matches 8 bases. The V and J ends lost 0 bases and 5 bases, in that order; junction bases with no gene match: 11. The CDR3 runs to 17 residues. The germline gives CDR1 SGHDT, CDR2 YYEEEE. The chain's CDR3 is CASSLAGTRVFGDTQYF. The CDR3 DNA sequence: TGTGCCAGCAGCTTGGCCGGGACTAGGGTCTTTGGAGATACGCAGTATTTT.

The chain carries TRBV5-1 and TRBJ2-5; 9 nucleotides line up with TRBD2. The CDR3 covers 15 residues. The V segment lost 7 bases and the J segment 4 bases; nucleotides outside the gene matches: 11. Germline values: CDR1 SGHRS, CDR2 YFSETQ. The DNA of the CDR3 is TGCGCCAGCCGACCTCTACTAGCGGGCGTAGAGACCCAGTACTTC. Residues: CASRPLLAGVETQYF. Combining the CDR3 with reference TRBV5-1 and TRBJ2-5 gives the whole variable domain KAGVTQTPRYLIKTRGQQVTLSCSPISGHRSVSWYQQTPGQGLQFLFEYFSETQRNKGNFPGRFSGRQFSNSRSEMNVSTLELGDSALYLCASRPLLAGVETQYFGPGTRLLVL.

This chain joins TRBV5-1 and TRBJ2-5, with D possibly being TRBD1 or TRBD2 (5 bases each). Germline V CDR1 and CDR2: SGHRS, YFSETQ. V dropped 1 base and J dropped 5 bases, with 9 bases sitting between them. This CDR3 contains 13 residues. The CDR3 DNA follows: TGCGCCAGCAGCTTGCGAGGGGATGAGACCCAGTACTTC. This translates into CASSLRGDETQYF.

V usage is TRBV28 and J usage is TRBJ1-3; 12 nucleotides agree with TRBD1. The CDR3 consists of 14 residues. The germline V gene encodes CDR1 MDHEN and CDR2 SYDVKM. V gave up 7 bases and J gave up 5 bases; unmatched junction bases: 3. This chain's CDR3 is CASTGQGARNTIYF. CDR3 sequence (DNA): TGTGCCAGCACGGGACAGGGGGCTCGAAACACCATATATTTT.

The chain recombines TRBV10-3 with TRBJ2-5; D remains unclear. The CDR3 sequence is 16 residues long. Trimming removed 6 bases from V and 0 bases from J, with 17 bases in between. Germline assignment: CDR1 ENHRY and CDR2 SYGVKD. The chain's CDR3 is CAISDLGSLNQETQYF. The CDR3 bases are TGTGCCATCAGCGACCTGGGTTCTTTAAACCAAGAGACCCAGTACTTC.

V gene TRBV28 combines with J gene TRBJ1-2; tentative D call: TRBD1 (5 bases). Germline values: CDR1 MDHEN, CDR2 SYDVKM. This CDR3 has 14 residues. Trimming shortened V by 1 base and J by 1 base, and 7 bases separated the two germline ends. In nucleotides, the CDR3 is TGTGCCAGCAGTTTATATGACAGTAACTATGGCTACACCTTC. Amino acid sequence: CASSLYDSNYGYTF.

This clone was counted a single time. CDR3 in amino acids: CASSPSGTSGRIVYEQYF. CDR3 sequence (DNA): TGCGCCAGCAGCCCTTCCGGGACTAGCGGGAGAATCGTATACGAGCAGTACTTC. The rearrangement joins TRBV5-1 to TRBJ2-7, with TRBD2 matching 14 bases. The CDR3 has 18 amino acids. V shed 4 bases, J shed 4 bases, and the junction held 13 bases outside the gene matches. Germline V CDR1 and CDR2: SGHRS, YFSETQ.

This clone was observed a single time. This rearrangement joins TRBV30 to TRBJ2-7, with TRBD1 as a possible D gene (5 bases). Trimming pared 4 bases from V and 0 bases from J, leaving 7 bases between. Looked up from germline, CDR1 is GTSNPN and CDR2 is SVGIG (reference sequence). This CDR3 is built from 12 residues. CDR3 bases: TGTGCCTGGACAGGGAACTCCTACGAGCAGTACTTC. Encoded protein: CAWTGNSYEQYF.

CDR3 amino acids: CASSLWTPTGANEKLFF. The CDR3 DNA reads as TGTGCCAGCAGTTTATGGACCCCTACAGGGGCTAATGAAAAACTGTTTTTT. The chain has TRBV28 and TRBJ1-4; 7 bases agree with TRBD1. CDR1 is MDHEN, CDR2 SYDVKM, per germline. The CDR3 spans 17 residues. The trim removed 0 bases at V and 3 bases at J, leaving 7 bases unmatched.

This chain connects TRBV19 to TRBJ2-7; TRBD1 is a possible D gene (5 bases). V was pared by 5 bases and J by 0 bases, with 11 bases between. The germline gives CDR1 LNHDA, CDR2 SQIVND (reference sequence). The CDR3 runs to 14 residues. The CDR3 DNA reads as TGTGCCAGTAGTCAAGACAGCTTCTCCTACGAGCAGTACTTC. It translates to CASSQDSFSYEQYF.

The chain links TRBV18 to TRBJ2-7, with 15 bases fitting TRBD2. Germline lookup yields CDR1 KGHSH and CDR2 LQKENI. This CDR3 comprises 18 residues. Losses at the gene ends were 0 bases for V and 0 bases for J; bases not matched to a gene: 3. The CDR3 is CASSPPGTSGRRSYEQYF. In DNA, the CDR3 is TGTGCCAGCTCACCACCGGGGACTAGCGGGAGGCGCTCCTACGAGCAGTACTTC.

V gene TRBV5-1 combines with J gene TRBJ2-2, with 10 bases fitting TRBD2. This CDR3 is 18 amino acids long. Germline CDR1 is SGHRS and CDR2 is YFSETQ. V trimming: 4 bases; J trimming: 5 bases; junction bases outside the gene matches: 14. The DNA for the CDR3 is TGCGCCAGCAGCCCGGGCCGGGGGACTAGCGCAACTACCGGGGAGCTGTTTTTT. Translation gives CASSPGRGTSATTGELFF.

The chain links TRBV15 to TRBJ2-3; no reliable D call. This CDR3 is 15 amino acids long. Trimming left V 0 bases short and J 0 bases short, with 7 bases between. CDR1 and CDR2 (germline): LNHNV, YYDKDF (reference sequence). CDR3 DNA sequence: TGTGCCACCAGCAGAGATCTCGGAAGCACAGATACGCAGTATTTT. Protein product: CATSRDLGSTDTQYF.